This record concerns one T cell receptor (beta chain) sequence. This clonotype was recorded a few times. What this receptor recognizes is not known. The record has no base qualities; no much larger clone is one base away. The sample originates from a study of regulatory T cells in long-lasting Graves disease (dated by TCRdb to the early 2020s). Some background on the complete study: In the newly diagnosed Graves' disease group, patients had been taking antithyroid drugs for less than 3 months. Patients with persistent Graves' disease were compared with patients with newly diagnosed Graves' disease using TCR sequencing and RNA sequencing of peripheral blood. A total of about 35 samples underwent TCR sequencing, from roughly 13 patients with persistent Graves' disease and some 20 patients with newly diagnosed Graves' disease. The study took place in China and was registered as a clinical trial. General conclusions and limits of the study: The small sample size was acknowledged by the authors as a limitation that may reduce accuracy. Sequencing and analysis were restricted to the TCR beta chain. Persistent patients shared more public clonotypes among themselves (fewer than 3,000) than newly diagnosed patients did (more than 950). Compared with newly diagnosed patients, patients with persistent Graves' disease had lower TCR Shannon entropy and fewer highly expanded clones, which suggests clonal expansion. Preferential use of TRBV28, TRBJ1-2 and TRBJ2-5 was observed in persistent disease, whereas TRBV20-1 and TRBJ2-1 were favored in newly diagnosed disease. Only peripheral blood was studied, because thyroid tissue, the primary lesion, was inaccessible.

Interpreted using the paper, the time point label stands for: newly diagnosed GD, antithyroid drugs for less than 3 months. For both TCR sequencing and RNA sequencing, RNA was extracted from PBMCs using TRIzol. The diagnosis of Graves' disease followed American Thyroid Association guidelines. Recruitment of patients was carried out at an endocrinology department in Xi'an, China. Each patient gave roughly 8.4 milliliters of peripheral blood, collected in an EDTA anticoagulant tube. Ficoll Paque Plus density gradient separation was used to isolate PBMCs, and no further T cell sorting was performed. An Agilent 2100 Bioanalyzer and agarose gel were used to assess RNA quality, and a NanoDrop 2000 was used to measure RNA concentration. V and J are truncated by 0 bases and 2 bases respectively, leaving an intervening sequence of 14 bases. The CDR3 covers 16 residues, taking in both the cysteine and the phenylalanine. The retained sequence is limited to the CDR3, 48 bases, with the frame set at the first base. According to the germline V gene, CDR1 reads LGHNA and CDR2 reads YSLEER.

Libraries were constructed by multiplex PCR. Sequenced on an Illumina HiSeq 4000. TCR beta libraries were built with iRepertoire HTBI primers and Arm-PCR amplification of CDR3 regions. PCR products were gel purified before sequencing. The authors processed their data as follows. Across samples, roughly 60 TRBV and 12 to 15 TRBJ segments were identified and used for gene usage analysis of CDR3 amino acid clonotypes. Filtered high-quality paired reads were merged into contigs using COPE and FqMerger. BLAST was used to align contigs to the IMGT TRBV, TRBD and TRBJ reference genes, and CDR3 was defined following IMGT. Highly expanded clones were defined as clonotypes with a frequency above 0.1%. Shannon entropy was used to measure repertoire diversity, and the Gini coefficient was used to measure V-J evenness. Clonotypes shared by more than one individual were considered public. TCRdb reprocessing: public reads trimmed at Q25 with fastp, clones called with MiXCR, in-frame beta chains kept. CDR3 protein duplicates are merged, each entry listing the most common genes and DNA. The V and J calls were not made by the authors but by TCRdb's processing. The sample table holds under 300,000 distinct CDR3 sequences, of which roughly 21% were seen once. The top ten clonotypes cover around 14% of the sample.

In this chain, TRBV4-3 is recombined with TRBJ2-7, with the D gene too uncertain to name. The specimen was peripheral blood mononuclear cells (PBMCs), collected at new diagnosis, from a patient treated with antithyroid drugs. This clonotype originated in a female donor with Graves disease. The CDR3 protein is CASSQDLIGIAYEQYF. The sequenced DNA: TGCGCCAGCAGCCAAGATCTAATAGGAATCGCCTACGAGCAGTACTTC.